The sample holds a few counts of the clone carrying this T cell receptor (beta chain). Its matching antigen is unknown. This sample is drawn from a study of graft-versus-host responses after intestinal transplantation. In the study overall: Anti-thymocyte globulin induction preceded two to three years of tacrolimus and steroid maintenance in all recipients.

Points from the study as a whole: An association linked early post-transplant HvG declines with peak circulating GvH clone levels.

The protocol was immunoSEQ multiplex PCR, while the TCRdb copy is restricted to in-frame clones and leaves out a portion. The sample has 5,000 or so clones; approximately 68% are singletons. The CDR3 spans 15 residues. The ends lost 5 bases at V and 4 bases at J; junction bases unmatched: 10. Germline CDR1 is MNHNY and CDR2 is SVGAGI (reference sequence). Processed graft tissue released its intraepithelial and lamina propria lymphocytes. This rearrangement joins TRBV6-6 to TRBJ2-5, with 7 bases lining up with TRBD1. The material was ileum tissue, obtained 254 days after intestinal transplant. This sequence was found in a human patient who received an intestinal transplant, so some T cells may come from the graft donor. CDR3: CASSDRTGSTETQYF. Written as DNA, the CDR3 is TGTGCCAGCAGTGATCGGACAGGTTCCACAGAGACCCAGTACTTC.